A single sample gave rise to the 7 T cell receptor beta chains below, sequenced in a study of T cell repertoires in cytomegalovirus infection. MiXCR, applied by TCRdb to the reads, yields one record per CDR3 protein. The sample contains approximately 100,000 distinct CDR3 sequences, under 55% of which appear only once. No antigen has been assigned to these receptors. The sequencing used CD8+ T cells from cultured PBMCs, collected from culture after CMV antigen stimulation. All receptors come from a human donor in good health (CMV status not recorded). Some clones in this sample may be carry-over from other donors' samples.

The V gene is TRBV7-6, the J gene TRBJ2-2; D unresolved. CDR1 is SGHVS and CDR2 is FNYEAQ in the germline V gene. The CDR3 totals 18 residues. Trimming removed 5 bases at V and 0 bases at J, with 19 bases between. The CDR3, as DNA: TGTGCCAGCAGCCCCTGGGCAGTCGATTACGCGAACACCGGGGAGCTGTTTTTT. It translates to CASSPWAVDYANTGELFF.

This clonotype was counted at least ten times. CDR3 DNA sequence: TGTGCCAGCAGCCTGCCGACTAGCGGGGTATCCTACGAGCAGTACTTC. Translating gives CASSLPTSGVSYEQYF. The rearrangement joins TRBV7-2 to TRBJ2-7, with TRBD2 identical over 11 bases. Unmatched junction bases numbered 7, after V lost 5 bases and J lost 1 base. Germline CDR1 is SGHTA and CDR2 is FQGNSA. CDR3 length: 16 amino acids.

The chain is built from TRBV27 and TRBJ1-6; 12 positions match TRBD1. This CDR3 is 14 amino acids long. J was trimmed by 10 bases and V by 6 bases; bases with no gene match: 4. CDR1 and CDR2 from the germline V gene are MNHEY and SMNVEV (reference sequence). The CDR3 sequence is CASRPGTGGSPLHF. CDR3 coding DNA: TGTGCCAGCAGACCCGGGACAGGGGGCTCACCCCTCCACTTT.

The rearrangement uses TRBV19 and TRBJ1-4; the D is unclear. Germline lookup yields CDR1 LNHDA and CDR2 SQIVND (reference sequence). The CDR3 has 15 residues. V was clipped by 4 bases and J by 3 bases, with 12 bases between them. CDR3 in DNA: TGTGCCAGTAGTAATCACAATAAGTCTAATGAAAAACTGTTTTTT. This translates into CASSNHNKSNEKLFF. Complete variable domain (other parts from reference TRBV19 and TRBJ1-4): DGGITQSPKYLFRKEGQNVTLSCEQNLNHDAMYWYRQDPGQGLRLIYYSQIVNDFQKGDIAEGYSVSREKKESFPLTVTSAQKNPTAFYLCASSNHNKSNEKLFFGSGTQLSVL.

This clonotype occurred many times. V usage is TRBV4-1 and J usage is TRBJ1-1, with D possibly TRBD1 on 6 matching bases. The CDR3 loop spans 14 amino acids. Trimming stripped 4 bases from V and 0 bases from J, with 9 bases between. Per germline, CDR1 MGHRA and CDR2 YSYEKL. This CDR3 is CASSLTGMNTEAFF. The CDR3 bases are TGCGCCAGCAGCCTTACAGGGATGAACACTGAAGCTTTCTTT.

The J gene is TRBJ1-1, the V gene TRBV19; D unresolved. The V end lost 3 bases, the J end lost 2 bases, and 13 bases lay between the germline ends. Germline CDR1 LNHDA, CDR2 SQIVND (reference sequence). CDR3 size: 15 residues. The CDR3 spells CASSIGLGRNTEAFF. Written as DNA, the CDR3 is TGTGCCAGTAGTATTGGTCTCGGAAGAAACACTGAAGCTTTCTTT.

There are a few counts of this clonotype. This rearrangement joins TRBV7-2 to TRBJ2-7, with D perhaps matching TRBD1 or TRBD2 (6 bases each). CDR3 length equals 14 residues. CDR1 SGHTA and CDR2 FQGNSA come from the germline V gene. The V end lost 5 bases, the J end lost 6 bases, and 17 bases lay between the germline ends. CDR3: CASSLNDRGREQYF. CDR3 bases: TGTGCCAGCAGCCTTAATGACCGGGGGCGCGAGCAGTACTTC.